This TCR beta chain was captured by sequencing in a study of blood T cell repertoires in COVID-19. Germline lookup yields CDR1 MNHEY and CDR2 SVGAGI. V shed 3 bases and J 2 bases; nucleotides not matched to a gene: 2. The CDR3 spans 15 residues. This clone has a single count. Measured with immunoSEQ multiplex PCR; TCRdb has only the in-frame clones, and not every one. The sample records about 140,000 clones, around 83% being singletons. The sequenced sample consisted of peripheral blood. The genes are TRBV6-5 and TRBJ2-1; 9 bases agree with TRBD1. This receptor was obtained from a human donor in a cohort sampled during active COVID-19. CDR3 sequence reads: CASSYRDRAYNEQFF. For the CDR3, the DNA is TGTGCCAGCAGTTATAGGGACAGGGCCTACAATGAGCAGTTCTTC.